This TCR beta chain derives from a study of blood T cell repertoires in COVID-19. Study-wide context: COVID-19 samples, acute and convalescent, were from the United States, Italy and Spain.

Deletions cut 3 bases from V and 0 bases from J, with 6 bases between. This CDR3 has 14 amino acids. From germline, CDR1 is SNHLY and CDR2 FYNNEI. Comment on this clone: Distinct nucleotide sequences in the sample also encode this CDR3.

Data came from immunoSEQ multiplex PCR; TCRdb stores just in-frame clones and leaves some out. The table includes 300,000 to 350,000 clones, about 93% detected once. Sequenced input: peripheral blood. This rearrangement joins TRBV2 to TRBJ1-3; D ambiguous. The clonotype was recovered from a woman younger than 45 with COVID-19, enrolled during active disease. CDR3 sequence reads: CASSEGSSGNTIYF. For the CDR3, the DNA is TGTGCCAGCAGTGAGGGGAGCTCTGGAAACACCATATATTTT.